This T cell receptor beta chain came from a study of T cell responses to AZD1222 COVID-19 vaccine. The study, taken as a whole, reports: Compared with day 0, the breadth and depth of the Spike-specific TCR repertoire rose significantly after two doses of AZD1222. A mostly white British donor set with more females was recruited, and clonal diversity was possibly underestimated. There were repertoire samples only from the period after the peak T cell response.

The V gene lost 3 bases and the J gene lost 0 bases, with 11 bases spanning the gap. CDR3 length: 15 residues. Per germline, CDR1 MNHEY and CDR2 SMNVEV (reference sequence). The assay was immunoSEQ multiplex PCR, and TCRdb's table has in-frame clones only and misses some. The sample carries 100,000 to 150,000 clones, about 88% recorded once. About this clone: As yet, its antigen is unknown. The same CDR3 arises from other DNA sequences in this sample as well.

This specimen consisted of peripheral blood, obtained on day 0 of AZD1222 vaccination. The TCR was taken from an adult in good health. The gene calls are TRBV27 and TRBJ1-2; D is uncertain. CDR3 sequence: CASSLKSAANYGYTF. Written as DNA, the CDR3 is TGTGCCAGCAGTTTGAAGAGCGCCGCTAACTATGGCTACACCTTC.